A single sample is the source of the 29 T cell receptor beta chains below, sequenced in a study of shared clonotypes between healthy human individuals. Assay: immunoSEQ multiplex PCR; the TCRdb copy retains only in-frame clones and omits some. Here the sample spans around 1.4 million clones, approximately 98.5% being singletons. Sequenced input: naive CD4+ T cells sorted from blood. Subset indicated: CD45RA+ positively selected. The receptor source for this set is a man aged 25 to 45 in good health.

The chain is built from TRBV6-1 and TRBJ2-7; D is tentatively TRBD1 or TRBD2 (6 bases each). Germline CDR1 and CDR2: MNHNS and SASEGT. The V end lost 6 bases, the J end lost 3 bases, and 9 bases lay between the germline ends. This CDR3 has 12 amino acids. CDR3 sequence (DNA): TGTGCCAGCAGGGGGGGCCTCTACGAGCAGTACTTC. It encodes CASRGGLYEQYF.

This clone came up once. CDR3 region: CASSSSGTGRETQYF. The DNA of the CDR3 is TGCGCCAGCAGCTCCAGCGGGACAGGAAGAGAGACCCAGTACTTC. The chain recombines TRBV5-1 with TRBJ2-5; D is possibly TRBD1 (8 bases). The CDR3 spans 15 residues. Germline V CDR1 and CDR2: SGHRS, YFSETQ. V lost 3 bases, J lost 4 bases, and 16 bases lay in between.

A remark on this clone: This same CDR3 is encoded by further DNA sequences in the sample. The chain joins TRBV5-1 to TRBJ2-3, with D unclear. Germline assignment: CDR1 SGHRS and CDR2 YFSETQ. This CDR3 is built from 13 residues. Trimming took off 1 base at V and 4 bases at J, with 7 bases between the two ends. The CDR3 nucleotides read TGCGCCAGCAGCTTGTCTGGGGCAGATACGCAGTATTTT. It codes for CASSLSGADTQYF.

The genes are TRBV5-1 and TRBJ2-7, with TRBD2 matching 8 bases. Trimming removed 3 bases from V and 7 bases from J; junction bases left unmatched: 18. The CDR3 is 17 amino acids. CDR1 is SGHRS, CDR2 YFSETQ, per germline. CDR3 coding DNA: TGCGCCAGCAGCTCGGAACCTAGGGCGGGAGGCCCACGGGAGCAGTACTTC. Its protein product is CASSSEPRAGGPREQYF. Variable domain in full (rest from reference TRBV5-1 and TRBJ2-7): KAGVTQTPRYLIKTRGQQVTLSCSPISGHRSVSWYQQTPGQGLQFLFEYFSETQRNKGNFPGRFSGRQFSNSRSEMNVSTLELGDSALYLCASSSEPRAGGPREQYFGPGTRLTVT.

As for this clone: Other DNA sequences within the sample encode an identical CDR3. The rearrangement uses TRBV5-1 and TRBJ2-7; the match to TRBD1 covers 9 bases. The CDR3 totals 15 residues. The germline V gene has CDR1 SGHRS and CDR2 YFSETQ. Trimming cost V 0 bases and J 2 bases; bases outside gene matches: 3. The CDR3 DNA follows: TGCGCCAGCAGCTTGGCCGGGACAGGGACCTACGAGCAGTACTTC. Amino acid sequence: CASSLAGTGTYEQYF.

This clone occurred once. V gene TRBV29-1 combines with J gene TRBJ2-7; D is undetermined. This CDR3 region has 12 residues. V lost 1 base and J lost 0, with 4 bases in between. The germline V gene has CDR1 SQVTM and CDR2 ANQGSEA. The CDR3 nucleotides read TGCAGCGTTGAAGTCACCTCCTACGAGCAGTACTTC. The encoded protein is CSVEVTSYEQYF.

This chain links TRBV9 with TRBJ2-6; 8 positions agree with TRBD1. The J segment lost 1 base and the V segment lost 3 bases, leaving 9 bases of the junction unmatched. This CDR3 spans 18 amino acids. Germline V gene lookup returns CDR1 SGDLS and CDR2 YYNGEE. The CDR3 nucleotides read TGTGCCAGCAGCGAGTCCCTGGACAGGGCGTCTGGGGCCAACGTCCTGACTTTC. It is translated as CASSESLDRASGANVLTF.

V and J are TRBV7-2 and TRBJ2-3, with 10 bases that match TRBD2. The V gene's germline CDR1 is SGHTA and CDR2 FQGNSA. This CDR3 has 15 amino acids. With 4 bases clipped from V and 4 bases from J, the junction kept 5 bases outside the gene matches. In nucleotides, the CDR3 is TGTGCCAGCAGCTGGAGCGGACTAGCGGCAGATACGCAGTATTTT. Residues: CASSWSGLAADTQYF.

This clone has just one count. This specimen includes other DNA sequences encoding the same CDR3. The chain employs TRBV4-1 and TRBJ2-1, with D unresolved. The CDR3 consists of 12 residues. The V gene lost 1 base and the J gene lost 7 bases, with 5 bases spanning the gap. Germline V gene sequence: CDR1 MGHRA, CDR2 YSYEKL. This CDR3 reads CASSQGYNEQFF. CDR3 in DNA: TGCGCCAGCAGCCAAGGCTATAATGAGCAGTTCTTC.

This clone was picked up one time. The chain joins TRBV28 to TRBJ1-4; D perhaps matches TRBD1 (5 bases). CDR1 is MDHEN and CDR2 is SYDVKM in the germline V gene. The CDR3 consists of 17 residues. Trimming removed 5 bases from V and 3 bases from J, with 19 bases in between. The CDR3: CASSLPGGGSANEKLFF. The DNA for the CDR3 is TGTGCCAGCAGTCTACCCGGTGGGGGGAGTGCTAATGAAAAACTGTTTTTT.

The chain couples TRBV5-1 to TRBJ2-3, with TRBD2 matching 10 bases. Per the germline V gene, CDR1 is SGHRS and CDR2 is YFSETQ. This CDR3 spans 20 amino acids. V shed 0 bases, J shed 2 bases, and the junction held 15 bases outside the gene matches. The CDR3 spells CASSLVPASGSGGHTDTQYF. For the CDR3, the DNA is TGCGCCAGCAGCTTGGTCCCGGCTAGCGGGAGCGGAGGGCACACAGATACGCAGTATTTT.

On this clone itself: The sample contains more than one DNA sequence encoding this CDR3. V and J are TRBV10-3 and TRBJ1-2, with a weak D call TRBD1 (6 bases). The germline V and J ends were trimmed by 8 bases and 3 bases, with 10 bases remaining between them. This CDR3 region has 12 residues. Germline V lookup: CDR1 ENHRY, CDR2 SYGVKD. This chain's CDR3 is CAISDRDYGYTF. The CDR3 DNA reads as TGTGCCATCTCGGACAGAGACTATGGCTACACCTTC.

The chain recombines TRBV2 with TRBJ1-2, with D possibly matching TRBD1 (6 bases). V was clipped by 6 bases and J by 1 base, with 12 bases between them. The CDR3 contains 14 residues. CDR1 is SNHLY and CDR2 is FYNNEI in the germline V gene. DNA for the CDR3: TGTGCCAGCAGGACACAGGGTTATAACTATGGCTACACCTTC. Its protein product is CASRTQGYNYGYTF.

The CDR3 loop is CASSPGTGLEKLFF. The CDR3 DNA reads as TGTGCCAGCAGCCCGGGGACAGGTTTAGAAAAACTGTTTTTT. This sequence joins TRBV7-9 and TRBJ1-4; 8 nucleotides agree with TRBD1. The V segment lost 5 bases and the J segment 8 bases; nucleotides outside the gene matches: 7. The CDR3 covers 14 residues. Germline CDR1 reads SEHNR; CDR2 reads FQNEAQ (reference sequence).

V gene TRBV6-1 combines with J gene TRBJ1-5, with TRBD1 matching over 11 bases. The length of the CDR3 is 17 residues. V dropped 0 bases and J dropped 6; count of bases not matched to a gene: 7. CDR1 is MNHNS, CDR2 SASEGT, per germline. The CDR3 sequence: CASSEADRTGGIQPQHF. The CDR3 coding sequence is TGTGCCAGCAGTGAAGCGGACAGGACAGGGGGCATTCAGCCCCAGCATTTT.

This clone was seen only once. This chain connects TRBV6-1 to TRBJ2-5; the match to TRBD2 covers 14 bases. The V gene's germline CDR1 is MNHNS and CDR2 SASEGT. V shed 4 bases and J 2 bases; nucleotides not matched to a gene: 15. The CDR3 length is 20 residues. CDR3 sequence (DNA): TGTGCCAGCAGTGTTGGGACTAGCGGGAGTATGAGGGGGTCTCAAGAGACCCAGTACTTC. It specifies CASSVGTSGSMRGSQETQYF.

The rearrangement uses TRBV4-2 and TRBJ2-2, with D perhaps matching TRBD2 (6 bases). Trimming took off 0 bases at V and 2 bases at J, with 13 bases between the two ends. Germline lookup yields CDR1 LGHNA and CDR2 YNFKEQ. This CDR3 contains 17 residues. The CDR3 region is CASSQDVASANTGELFF. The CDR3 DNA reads TGTGCCAGCAGCCAAGATGTAGCTAGCGCTAACACCGGGGAGCTGTTTTTT.

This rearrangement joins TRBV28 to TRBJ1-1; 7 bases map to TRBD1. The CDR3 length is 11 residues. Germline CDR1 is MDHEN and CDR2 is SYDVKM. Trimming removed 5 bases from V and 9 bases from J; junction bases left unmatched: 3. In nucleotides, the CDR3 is TGTGCCAGCAGTCCACAGGGGAAAGCTTTCTTT. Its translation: CASSPQGKAFF.

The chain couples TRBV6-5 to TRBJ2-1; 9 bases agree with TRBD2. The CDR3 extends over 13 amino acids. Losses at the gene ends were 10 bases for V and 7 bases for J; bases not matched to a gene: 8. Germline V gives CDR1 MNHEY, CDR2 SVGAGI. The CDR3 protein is CATSGTSLNEQFF. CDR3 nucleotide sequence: TGTGCCACCTCCGGGACTAGCTTGAATGAGCAGTTCTTC.

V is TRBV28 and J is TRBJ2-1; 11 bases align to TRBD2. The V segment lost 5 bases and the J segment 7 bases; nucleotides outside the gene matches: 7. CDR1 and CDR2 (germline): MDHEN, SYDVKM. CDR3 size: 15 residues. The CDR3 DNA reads TGTGCCAGCAGTAGCCTAGCGGGAGGATATAATGAGCAGTTCTTC. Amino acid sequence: CASSSLAGGYNEQFF.

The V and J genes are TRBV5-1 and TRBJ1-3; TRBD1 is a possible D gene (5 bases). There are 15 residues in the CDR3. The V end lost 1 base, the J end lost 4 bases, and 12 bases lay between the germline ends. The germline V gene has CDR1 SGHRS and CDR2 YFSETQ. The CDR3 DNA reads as TGCGCCAGCAGCTTGCAAGGGAAGGGGGGAAACACCATATATTTT. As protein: CASSLQGKGGNTIYF.

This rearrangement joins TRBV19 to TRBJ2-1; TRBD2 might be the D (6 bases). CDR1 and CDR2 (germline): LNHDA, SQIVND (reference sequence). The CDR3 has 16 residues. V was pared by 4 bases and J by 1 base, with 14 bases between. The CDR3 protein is CASSTAEGRSYNEQFF. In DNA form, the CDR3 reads TGTGCCAGTAGTACAGCGGAGGGGAGGTCCTACAATGAGCAGTTCTTC.

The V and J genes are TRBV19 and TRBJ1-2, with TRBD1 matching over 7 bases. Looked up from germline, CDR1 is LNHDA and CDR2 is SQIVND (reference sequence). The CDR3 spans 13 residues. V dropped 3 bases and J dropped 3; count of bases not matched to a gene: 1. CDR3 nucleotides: TGTGCCAGTAGTATCCAGGGGGACTATGGCTACACCTTC. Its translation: CASSIQGDYGYTF.

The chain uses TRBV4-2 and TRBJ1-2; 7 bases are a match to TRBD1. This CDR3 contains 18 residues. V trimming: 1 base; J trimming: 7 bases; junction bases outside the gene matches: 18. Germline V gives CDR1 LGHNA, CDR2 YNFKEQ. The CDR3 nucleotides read TGTGCCAGCAGCCAAGCTGGTGTTCACACAGGGGTGGATAGTGGCTACACCTTC. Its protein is CASSQAGVHTGVDSGYTF.

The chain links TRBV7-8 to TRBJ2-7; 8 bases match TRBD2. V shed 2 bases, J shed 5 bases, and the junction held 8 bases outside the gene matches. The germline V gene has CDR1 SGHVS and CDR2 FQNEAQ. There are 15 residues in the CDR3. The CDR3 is CASSLLGRVKHEQYF. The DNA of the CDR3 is TGTGCCAGCAGCTTACTCGGGAGGGTAAAACACGAGCAGTACTTC.

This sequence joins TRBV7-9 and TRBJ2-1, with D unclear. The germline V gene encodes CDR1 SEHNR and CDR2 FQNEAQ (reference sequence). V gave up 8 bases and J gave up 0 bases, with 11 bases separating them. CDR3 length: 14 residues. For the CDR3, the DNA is TGTGCCAGCGGCCTCCAGAGCTCCTACAATGAGCAGTTCTTC. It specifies CASGLQSSYNEQFF.

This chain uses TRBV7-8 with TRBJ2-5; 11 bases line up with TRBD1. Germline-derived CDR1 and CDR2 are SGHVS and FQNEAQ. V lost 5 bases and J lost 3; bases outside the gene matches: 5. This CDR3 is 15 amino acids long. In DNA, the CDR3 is TGTGCCAGCAGCCCCCGGGACAGGGGGAAAGAGACCCAGTACTTC. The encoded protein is CASSPRDRGKETQYF.

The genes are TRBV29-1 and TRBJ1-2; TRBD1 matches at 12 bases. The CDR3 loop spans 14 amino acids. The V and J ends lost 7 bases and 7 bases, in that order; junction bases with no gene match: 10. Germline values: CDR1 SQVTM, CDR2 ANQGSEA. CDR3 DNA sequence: TGCAGCGCCGGAGTTGGGACAGGGGGCGGTGGCTACACCTTC. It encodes CSAGVGTGGGGYTF.

CDR3 bases: TGTGCCAGCAGCGCACTCCAGGGACCCTCCTACGAGCAGTACTTC. Its translation is CASSALQGPSYEQYF. V is TRBV9 and J is TRBJ2-7; TRBD1 or TRBD2 may be the D gene (5 bases each). Trimming left V 3 bases short and J 0 bases short, with 13 bases between. CDR3 length: 15 residues. The germline gives CDR1 SGDLS, CDR2 YYNGEE.